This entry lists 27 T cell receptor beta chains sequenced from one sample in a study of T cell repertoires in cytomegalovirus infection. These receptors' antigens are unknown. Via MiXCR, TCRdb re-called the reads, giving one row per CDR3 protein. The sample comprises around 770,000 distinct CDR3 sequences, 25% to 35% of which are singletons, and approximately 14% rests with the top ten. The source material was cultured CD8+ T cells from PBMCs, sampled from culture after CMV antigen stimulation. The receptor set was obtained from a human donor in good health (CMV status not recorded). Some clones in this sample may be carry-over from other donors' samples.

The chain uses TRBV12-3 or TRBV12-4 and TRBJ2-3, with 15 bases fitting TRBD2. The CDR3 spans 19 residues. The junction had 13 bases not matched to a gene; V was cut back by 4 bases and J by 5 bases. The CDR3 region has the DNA TGTGCCAGCAGTTATTTGGGGACTAGCGGGAGGTGGGGTGAAGATACGCAGTATTTT. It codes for CASSYLGTSGRWGEDTQYF.

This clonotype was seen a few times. CDR3 protein: CASSESWASGAYNEQFF. As DNA, the CDR3 is TGTGCCAGCAGTGAATCCTGGGCCTCTGGGGCCTACAATGAGCAGTTCTTC. The rearrangement links TRBV25-1 to TRBJ2-1; no firm D call. Trimming took off 1 base at V and 2 bases at J, with 15 bases between the two ends. This CDR3 contains 17 residues. CDR1 and CDR2 (germline): MGHDK, SYGVNS.

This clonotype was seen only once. CDR3 in DNA: TGTGCCAGCAGCGTAGTTGGCTCTGGGGCCAACGTCCTGACTTTC. Encoded protein: CASSVVGSGANVLTF. The V call is TRBV9, the J call TRBJ2-6, with unresolved D. The CDR3 contains 15 residues. Germline CDR1 reads SGDLS; CDR2 reads YYNGEE. The germline V and J ends were trimmed by 0 bases and 0 bases, with 4 bases remaining between them.

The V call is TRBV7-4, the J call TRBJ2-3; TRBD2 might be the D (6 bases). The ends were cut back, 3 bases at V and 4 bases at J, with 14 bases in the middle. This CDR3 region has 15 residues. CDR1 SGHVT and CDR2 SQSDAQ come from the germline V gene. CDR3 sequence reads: CASSLGTAGSDTQYF. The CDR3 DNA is TGTGCCAGCAGCTTGGGCACTGCGGGGTCAGATACGCAGTATTTT.

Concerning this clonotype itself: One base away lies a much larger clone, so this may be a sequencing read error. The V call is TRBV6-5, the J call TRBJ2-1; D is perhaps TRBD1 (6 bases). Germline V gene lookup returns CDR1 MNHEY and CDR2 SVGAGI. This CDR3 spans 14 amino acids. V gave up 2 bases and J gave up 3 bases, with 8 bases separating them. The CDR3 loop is CASSYRDNYNEQFF. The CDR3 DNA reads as TGTGCCAGCAGTTACCGGGACAACTACAATGAGCAGTTCTTC.

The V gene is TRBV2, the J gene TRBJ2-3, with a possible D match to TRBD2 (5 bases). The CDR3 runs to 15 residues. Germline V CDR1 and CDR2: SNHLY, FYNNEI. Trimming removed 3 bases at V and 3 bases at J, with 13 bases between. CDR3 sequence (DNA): TGTGCCAGCAGTGAGTGGTTAGGCGGGACAGATACGCAGTATTTT. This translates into CASSEWLGGTDTQYF.

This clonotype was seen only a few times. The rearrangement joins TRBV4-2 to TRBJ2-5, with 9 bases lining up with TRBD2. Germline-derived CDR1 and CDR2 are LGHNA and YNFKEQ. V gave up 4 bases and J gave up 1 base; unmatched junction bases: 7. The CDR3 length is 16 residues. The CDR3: CASSPSSGALQETQYF. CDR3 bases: TGTGCCAGCAGCCCATCTAGCGGGGCCCTCCAAGAGACCCAGTACTTC.

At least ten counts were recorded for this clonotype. The CDR3 DNA sequence: TGTGCCAGCAGTTTCACAGTACCTCGCCGGAGTGGAAAACTGTTTTTT. Translation: CASSFTVPRRSGKLFF. J is TRBJ1-4 and V is TRBV12-3 or TRBV12-4, with D unresolved. This CDR3 has 16 amino acids. With 3 bases removed from V and 10 bases from J, the gap between germline ends came to 21 bases.

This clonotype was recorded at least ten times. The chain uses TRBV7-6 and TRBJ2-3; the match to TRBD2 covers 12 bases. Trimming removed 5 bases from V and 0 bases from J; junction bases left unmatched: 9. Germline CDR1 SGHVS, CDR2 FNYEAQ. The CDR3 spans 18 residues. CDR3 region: CASSRGLAGRASTDTQYF. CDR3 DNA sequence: TGTGCCAGCAGCCGAGGACTAGCGGGGCGTGCTAGCACAGATACGCAGTATTTT.

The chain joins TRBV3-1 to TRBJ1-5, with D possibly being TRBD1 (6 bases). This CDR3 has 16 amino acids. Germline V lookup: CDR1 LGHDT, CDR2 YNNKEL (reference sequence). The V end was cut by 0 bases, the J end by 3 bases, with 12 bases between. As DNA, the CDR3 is TGTGCCAGCAGCCAAGAGACGGACAGCTTCAATCAGCCCCAGCATTTT. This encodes CASSQETDSFNQPQHF.

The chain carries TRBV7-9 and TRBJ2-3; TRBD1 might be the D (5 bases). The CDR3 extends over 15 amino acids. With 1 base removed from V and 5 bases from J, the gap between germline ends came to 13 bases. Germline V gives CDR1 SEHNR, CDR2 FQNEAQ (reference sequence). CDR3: CASSLVGLTEDTQYF. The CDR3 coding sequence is TGTGCCAGCAGCTTAGTGGGGCTTACGGAAGATACGCAGTATTTT.

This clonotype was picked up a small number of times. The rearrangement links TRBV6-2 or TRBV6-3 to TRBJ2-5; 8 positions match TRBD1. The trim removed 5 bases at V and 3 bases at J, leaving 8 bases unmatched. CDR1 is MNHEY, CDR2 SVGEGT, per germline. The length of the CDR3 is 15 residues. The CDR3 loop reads CASSLWTGMEETQYF. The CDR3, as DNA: TGTGCCAGCAGTCTTTGGACAGGGATGGAAGAGACCCAGTACTTC.

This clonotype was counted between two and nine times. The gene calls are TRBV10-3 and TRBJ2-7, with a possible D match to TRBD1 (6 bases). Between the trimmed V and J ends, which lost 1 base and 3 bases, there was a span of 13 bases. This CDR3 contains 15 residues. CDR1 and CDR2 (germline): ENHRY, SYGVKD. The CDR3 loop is CAISEYTGWGYEQYV. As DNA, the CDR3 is TGTGCCATCAGTGAGTACACAGGGTGGGGCTACGAGCAGTACGTC.

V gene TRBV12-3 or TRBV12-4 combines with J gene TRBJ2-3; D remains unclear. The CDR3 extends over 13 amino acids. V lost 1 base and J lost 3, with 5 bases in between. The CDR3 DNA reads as TGTGCCAGCAGTTTAGTTTGGACAGATACGCAGTATTTT. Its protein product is CASSLVWTDTQYF.

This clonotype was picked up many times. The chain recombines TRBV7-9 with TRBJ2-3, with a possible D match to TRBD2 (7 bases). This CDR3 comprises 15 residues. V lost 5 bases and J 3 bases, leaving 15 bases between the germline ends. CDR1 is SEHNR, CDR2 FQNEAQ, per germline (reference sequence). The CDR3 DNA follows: TGTGCCAGCAGCCCGACGGGGGGCGGGACAGATACGCAGTATTTT. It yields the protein CASSPTGGGTDTQYF.

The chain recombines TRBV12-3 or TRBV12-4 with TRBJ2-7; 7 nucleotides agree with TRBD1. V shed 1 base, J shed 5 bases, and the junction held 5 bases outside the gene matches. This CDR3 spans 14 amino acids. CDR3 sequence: CASSLVGQADEQYF. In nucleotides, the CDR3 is TGTGCCAGCAGTTTAGTAGGACAGGCGGACGAGCAGTACTTC.

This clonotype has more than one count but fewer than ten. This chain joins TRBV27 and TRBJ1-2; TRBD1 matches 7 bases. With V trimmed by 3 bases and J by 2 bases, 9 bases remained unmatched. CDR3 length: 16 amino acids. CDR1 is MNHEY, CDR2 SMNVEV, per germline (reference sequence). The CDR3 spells CASSLSSGTVNYGYTF. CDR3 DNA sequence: TGTGCCAGCAGTTTGTCGTCCGGGACAGTCAACTATGGCTACACCTTC.

The CDR3 here is CASRPSVPYNEQFF. In DNA form, the CDR3 reads TGTGCCAGCAGACCCTCGGTTCCCTACAATGAGCAGTTCTTC. The chain recombines TRBV2 with TRBJ2-1; no clear D. The germline V gene has CDR1 SNHLY and CDR2 FYNNEI. With 6 bases removed from V and 2 bases from J, the gap between germline ends came to 11 bases. The CDR3 has 14 residues. The full variable domain, its missing parts supplied by reference TRBV2 and TRBJ2-1, is EPEVTQTPSHQVTQMGQEVILRCVPISNHLYFYWYRQILGQKVEFLVSFYNNEISEKSEIFDDQFSVERPDGSNFTLKIRSTKLEDSAMYFCASRPSVPYNEQFFGPGTRLTVL.

DNA for the CDR3: TGTGCCAACCCGACAGGCGTTCGGGAAGGACTAGGGCGGGAAAACATTCAGTACTTC. Amino acids: CANPTGVREGLGRENIQYF. The V gene is TRBV12-3 or TRBV12-4, the J gene TRBJ2-4; TRBD2 might be the D (7 bases). The CDR3 totals 19 residues. With 10 bases removed from V and 5 bases from J, the gap between germline ends came to 33 bases.

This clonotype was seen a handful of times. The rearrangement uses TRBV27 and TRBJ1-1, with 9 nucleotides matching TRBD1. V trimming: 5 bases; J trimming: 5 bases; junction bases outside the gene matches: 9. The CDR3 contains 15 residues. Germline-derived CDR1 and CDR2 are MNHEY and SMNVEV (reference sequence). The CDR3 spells CASSLDRGMRTEAFF. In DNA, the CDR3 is TGTGCCAGCAGTCTTGACAGGGGGATGAGAACTGAAGCTTTCTTT.

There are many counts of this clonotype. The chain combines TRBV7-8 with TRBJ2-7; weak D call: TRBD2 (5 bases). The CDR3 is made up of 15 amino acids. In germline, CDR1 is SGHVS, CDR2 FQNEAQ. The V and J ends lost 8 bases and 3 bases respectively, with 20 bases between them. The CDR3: CASARGIGPLYEQYV. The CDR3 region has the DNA TGTGCCAGCGCCAGAGGGATAGGCCCCCTCTACGAGCAGTACGTC.

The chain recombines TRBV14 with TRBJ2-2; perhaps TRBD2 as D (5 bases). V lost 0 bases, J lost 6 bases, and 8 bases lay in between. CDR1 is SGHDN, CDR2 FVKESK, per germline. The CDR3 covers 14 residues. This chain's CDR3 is CASSQDAGSGELFF. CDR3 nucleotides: TGTGCCAGCAGCCAAGATGCGGGTTCCGGGGAGCTGTTTTTT.

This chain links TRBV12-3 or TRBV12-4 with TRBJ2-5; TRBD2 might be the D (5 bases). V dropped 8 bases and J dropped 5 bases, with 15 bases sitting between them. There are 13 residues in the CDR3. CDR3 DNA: TGTGCCAGCGGACCCACCGGGGAGGAGACCCAGTACTTC. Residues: CASGPTGEETQYF.

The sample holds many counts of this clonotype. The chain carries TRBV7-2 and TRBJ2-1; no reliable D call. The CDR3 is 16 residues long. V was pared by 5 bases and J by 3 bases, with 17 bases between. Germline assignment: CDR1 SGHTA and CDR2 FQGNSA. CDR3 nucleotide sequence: TGTGCCAGCAGCAAAAAGCCGGGCACTTTCTACAATGAGCAGTTCTTC. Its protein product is CASSKKPGTFYNEQFF.

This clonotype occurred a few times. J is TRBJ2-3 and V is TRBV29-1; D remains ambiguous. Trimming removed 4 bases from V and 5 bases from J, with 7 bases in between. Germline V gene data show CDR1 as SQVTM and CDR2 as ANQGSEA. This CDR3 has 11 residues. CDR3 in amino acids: CSVGPGDTQYF. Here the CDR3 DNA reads TGCAGCGTTGGGCCGGGAGATACGCAGTATTTT.

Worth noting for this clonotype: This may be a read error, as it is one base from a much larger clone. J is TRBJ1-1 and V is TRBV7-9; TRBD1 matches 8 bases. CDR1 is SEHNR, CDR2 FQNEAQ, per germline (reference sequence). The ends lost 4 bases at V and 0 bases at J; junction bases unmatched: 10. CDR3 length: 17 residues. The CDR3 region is CASSSTGALPMNTEAFF. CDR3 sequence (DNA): TGTGCCAGCAGCTCGACAGGGGCCTTACCTATGAACACTGAAGCTTTCTTT.

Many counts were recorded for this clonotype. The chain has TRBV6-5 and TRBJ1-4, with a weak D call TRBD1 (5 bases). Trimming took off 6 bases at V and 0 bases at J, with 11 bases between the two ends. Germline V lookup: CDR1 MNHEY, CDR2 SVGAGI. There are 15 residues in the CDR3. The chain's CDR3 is CASSFDRSTNEKLFF. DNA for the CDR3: TGTGCCAGCAGCTTCGACAGATCAACTAATGAAAAACTGTTTTTT.